Below, 9 T cell receptor beta chains from the same sample are listed, as sequenced in a study of blood T cells in healthy people across ages. The second PCR ran roughly 6 to 12 cycles with a sample-barcoded 5' primer and J-beta primers. MiXCR, run by TCRdb on the 5' RACE reads, gives a single entry per CDR3 protein. This table has 790,000 or so distinct CDR3 sequences, around half appearing once. The sequenced sample consisted of blood. The origin of the receptors is a man older than 75 in good health.

This clonotype was recorded at least ten times. The rearrangement links TRBV20-1 to TRBJ2-4; TRBD2 agrees at 7 bases. Germline trimming cut 0 bases from V and 8 bases from J; bases unmatched to any gene: 7. Germline V CDR1 and CDR2: DFQATT, SNEGSKA (reference sequence). The CDR3 covers 14 residues. CDR3 DNA: TGCAGTGCTAGAGATAATCGACGGGGGGACATTCAGTACTTC. As protein: CSARDNRRGDIQYF.

This clonotype was observed many times. This rearrangement joins TRBV20-1 to TRBJ1-6; 7 nucleotides match TRBD1. This CDR3 has 15 residues. Germline V lookup: CDR1 DFQATT, CDR2 SNEGSKA (reference sequence). V lost 4 bases and J lost 4; bases outside the gene matches: 7. In DNA, the CDR3 is TGCAGTGCTACGTCCCCGGGACAGTATAATTCACCCCTCCACTTT. Protein: CSATSPGQYNSPLHF.

This clonotype has only a few counts. The rearrangement uses TRBV6-4 and TRBJ2-7; possibly TRBD2 for D (6 bases). CDR3 size: 13 residues. Germline V CDR1 and CDR2: MRHNA, SNTAGT. V was pared by 4 bases and J by 5 bases, with 12 bases between. The CDR3 loop reads CASSVLAPHEQYF. CDR3 DNA: TGTGCCAGCAGTGTACTAGCTCCCCACGAGCAGTACTTC.

This clonotype was counted ten times or more. This rearrangement joins TRBV29-1 to TRBJ2-1, with 8 positions matching TRBD2. The germline gives CDR1 SQVTM, CDR2 ANQGSEA. The CDR3 consists of 13 residues. The CDR3 coding sequence is TGCAGTTTCACTAGCGGTACCGGTGGTGAGCAGTTCTTC. Its protein product is CSFTSGTGGEQFF.

V and J are TRBV5-1 and TRBJ2-5, with a tentative D call TRBD2 (5 bases). In germline, CDR1 is SGHRS, CDR2 YFSETQ. This CDR3 comprises 16 residues. V lost 0 bases, J lost 4 bases, and 16 bases lay in between. This CDR3 is CASSLALDGVGETQYF. The CDR3 nucleotides are TGCGCCAGCAGCTTGGCATTGGACGGGGTCGGAGAGACCCAGTACTTC.

This chain joins TRBV12-3 or TRBV12-4 and TRBJ2-3; TRBD1 matches 9 bases. V shed 7 bases and J 3 bases; nucleotides not matched to a gene: 8. CDR3 length equals 15 residues. The CDR3 reads CASIHWGQGTDTQYF. The CDR3 coding sequence is TGTGCCAGCATCCACTGGGGACAGGGAACAGATACGCAGTATTTT.

The chain couples TRBV7-9 to TRBJ2-4, with D uncertain. The J call is doubtful: the DNA matches TRBJ2-5 better. The V gene's germline CDR1 is SEHNR and CDR2 FQNEAQ (reference sequence). The CDR3 has 14 residues. DNA for the CDR3: TGTGCCAGCAGCTTAGCGCTTGCGCGGGAGACCCAGTACTTC. Amino acid sequence: CASSLALARETQYF.

V usage is TRBV30 and J usage is TRBJ2-2, with a possible D match to TRBD1 (5 bases). The CDR3 has 13 amino acids. The ends were cut back, 2 bases at V and 6 bases at J, with 10 bases in the middle. Per the germline V gene, CDR1 is GTSNPN and CDR2 is SVGIG (reference sequence). The chain's CDR3 is CAWSIGDAGELFF. For the CDR3, the DNA is TGTGCCTGGAGTATAGGGGATGCCGGGGAGCTGTTTTTT.

The chain combines TRBV20-1 with TRBJ2-3; D may be TRBD2 (5 bases). V was trimmed by 4 bases and J by 0 bases, leaving 14 bases between them. Per germline, CDR1 DFQATT and CDR2 SNEGSKA (reference sequence). This CDR3 comprises 15 residues. This CDR3 reads CSAIATGISTDTQYF. CDR3 DNA sequence: TGCAGTGCTATCGCGACCGGGATCAGCACAGATACGCAGTATTTT.